The rows below give T cell receptor beta chains drawn from one sample of a study of shared clonotypes between healthy human individuals. The table came from immunoSEQ multiplex PCR; TCRdb's copy has only in-frame clones and leaves some out. The sample has about 480,000 clones, 75% to 85% seen once. Sample: PBMCs. The receptors derive from a woman in her thirties or forties in good health. Some clones in this sample may be carry-over from other donors' samples. Each CDR3 is given with its conserved first and last residue. The D gene is left open where the match is weak. Size is stated for part of the rows, as once, few or many counts, or as a class when the clone is expanded.

v_call: TRBV28
d_call: .
j_call: TRBJ1-3
clone_size: .
cdr3_nt: TGTGCCAGCAGTTTAGCGGGGGCAAGGTCTGGAAACACCATATATTTT
cdr3_aa: CASSLAGARSGNTIYF

v_call: TRBV21-1
d_call: .
j_call: TRBJ2-7
clone_size: .
cdr3_nt: TGTGCCAGCAGCAAAGTCCGCTCGGGGACTAGCAGACTCTACGAGCAGTACTTC
cdr3_aa: CASSKVRSGTSRLYEQYF

v_call: TRBV6-1
d_call: TRBD2
j_call: TRBJ2-1
clone_size: .
cdr3_nt: TGTGCCAGCAGTGGTCGGGCTAGCGGGAGGGACATCTACAATGAGCAGTTCTTC
cdr3_aa: CASSGRASGRDIYNEQFF

v_call: TRBV28
d_call: .
j_call: TRBJ2-1
clone_size: .
cdr3_nt: TGTGCCAGCAGTATCGGGACCCTGAGGGCCAATGAGCAGTTCTTC
cdr3_aa: CASSIGTLRANEQFF

v_call: TRBV27
d_call: .
j_call: TRBJ2-7
clone_size: .
cdr3_nt: TGTGCCAGCAGATCTTATATAGGGAATTCTAGGGAGCAGTACTTC
cdr3_aa: CASRSYIGNSREQYF

v_call: TRBV4-3
d_call: TRBD2
j_call: TRBJ2-7
clone_size: .
cdr3_nt: TGCGCCAGCAGCCGTTATTTCCACGACAGGCCTAGCGGGAGTGGTAAGGACGAGCAGTACTTC
cdr3_aa: CASSRYFHDRPSGSGKDEQYF

v_call: TRBV30
d_call: .
j_call: TRBJ2-3
clone_size: once
cdr3_nt: TGTGCCTGGACTAGCACAGATACGCAGTATTTT
cdr3_aa: CAWTSTDTQYF

v_call: TRBV7-9
d_call: TRBD1
j_call: TRBJ2-7
clone_size: .
cdr3_nt: TGTGCCAGCAGCTTGGGGACAGGGTCCTACGAGCAGTACTTC
cdr3_aa: CASSLGTGSYEQYF

v_call: TRBV18
d_call: .
j_call: TRBJ1-4
clone_size: .
cdr3_nt: TGTGCCAGCTCACCACAGGGAGGAGGAAATGAAAAACTGTTTTTT
cdr3_aa: CASSPQGGGNEKLFF

v_call: TRBV4-1
d_call: TRBD2
j_call: TRBJ2-1
clone_size: .
cdr3_nt: TGCGCCAGCAGCCAAGACAGCGGGAGAGCAAATGAGCAGTTCTTC
cdr3_aa: CASSQDSGRANEQFF

v_call: TRBV29-1
d_call: TRBD2
j_call: TRBJ2-1
clone_size: .
cdr3_nt: TGCAGCGTTGAACGGCTAGCGGGCTCCTACAATGAGCAGTTCTTC
cdr3_aa: CSVERLAGSYNEQFF

v_call: TRBV6-6
d_call: .
j_call: TRBJ1-2
clone_size: .
cdr3_nt: TGTGCCAGCAGTTTATACAATCCTAACTATGGCTACACCTTC
cdr3_aa: CASSLYNPNYGYTF

v_call: TRBV27
d_call: .
j_call: TRBJ2-7
clone_size: .
cdr3_nt: TGTGCCAGCAGTTTATTACAGGGGGGAGGGCCTTACGAGCAGTACTTC
cdr3_aa: CASSLLQGGGPYEQYF

v_call: TRBV7-9
d_call: .
j_call: TRBJ1-1
clone_size: few
cdr3_nt: TGTGCCAGCAGCAGTCAGATGAACACTGAAGCTTTCTTT
cdr3_aa: CASSSQMNTEAFF

v_call: TRBV7-3
d_call: .
j_call: TRBJ2-3
clone_size: .
cdr3_nt: TGTGCCAGCAGCTTGGACACAGATACGCAGTATTTT
cdr3_aa: CASSLDTDTQYF

v_call: TRBV5-5
d_call: TRBD1
j_call: TRBJ2-7
clone_size: few
cdr3_nt: TGTGCCAGCAGCTTGGGGACAGGGGCACTGAGGGGTTCCTACGAGCAGTACTTC
cdr3_aa: CASSLGTGALRGSYEQYF

v_call: TRBV6-5
d_call: .
j_call: TRBJ1-4
clone_size: .
cdr3_nt: TGTGCCAGCAGACGGGAGGGGAGAGAAAAACTGTTTTTT
cdr3_aa: CASRREGREKLFF

v_call: TRBV9
d_call: .
j_call: TRBJ2-1
clone_size: .
cdr3_nt: TGTGCCAGCAGCGTAGGCCAGGACTCCTACAATGAGCAGTTCTTC
cdr3_aa: CASSVGQDSYNEQFF

v_call: TRBV7-9
d_call: .
j_call: TRBJ2-7
clone_size: .
cdr3_nt: TGTGCCAGCAGCCTAAGTTCCGATCGCGAGCAGTACTTC
cdr3_aa: CASSLSSDREQYF

v_call: TRBV29-1
d_call: .
j_call: TRBJ2-7
clone_size: few
cdr3_nt: TGCAGCGTTGCAACTACGGGGAACTACGAGCAGTACTTC
cdr3_aa: CSVATTGNYEQYF

v_call: TRBV4-3
d_call: TRBD2
j_call: TRBJ2-7
clone_size: .
cdr3_nt: TGCGCCAGCAGCCAAAGGATAGGCCTAGCGGGCCAAACCTACGAGCAGTACTTC
cdr3_aa: CASSQRIGLAGQTYEQYF

v_call: TRBV2
d_call: .
j_call: TRBJ2-7
clone_size: .
cdr3_nt: TGTGCCAGCAGTGAATGGGGCGGGACCTCCTACGAGCAGTACTTC
cdr3_aa: CASSEWGGTSYEQYF

v_call: TRBV7-2
d_call: TRBD2
j_call: TRBJ2-7
clone_size: .
cdr3_nt: TGTGCCAGCAGCCCGCGGAAGCTAGCGGACGCCTACGAGCAGTACTTC
cdr3_aa: CASSPRKLADAYEQYF

v_call: TRBV18
d_call: TRBD2
j_call: TRBJ2-1
clone_size: .
cdr3_nt: TGTGCCAGCTCACCCCCGGGGCGGGGGGACAATGAGCAGTTCTTC
cdr3_aa: CASSPPGRGDNEQFF

v_call: TRBV5-3
d_call: TRBD2
j_call: TRBJ2-7
clone_size: .
cdr3_nt: TGTGCCAGAAGCCCTGACTTCTTAGCGGGAGGGTTGAGCGAGCAGTACTTC
cdr3_aa: CARSPDFLAGGLSEQYF

v_call: TRBV30
d_call: .
j_call: TRBJ2-7
clone_size: .
cdr3_nt: TGTGCCTGGAGTCCAGGGGGGTCCTACGAGCAGTACTTC
cdr3_aa: CAWSPGGSYEQYF

v_call: TRBV7-3
d_call: .
j_call: TRBJ2-5
clone_size: .
cdr3_nt: TGTGCCAGCAGCTTGGGGCAGCAAGAGACCCAGTACTTC
cdr3_aa: CASSLGQQETQYF